This T cell receptor (beta chain) was captured by sequencing in a study of naive and memory T cell subsets. A note on this clonotype: Its cognate antigen is unknown.

Germline values: CDR1 MNHNS, CDR2 SASEGT. The germline V and J ends were trimmed by 2 bases and 3 bases, with 10 bases remaining between them. This CDR3 region has 14 residues. Study-wide points: A few larger clonotypes appeared in naive repertoires, especially CD8, possibly memory cells re-expressing CD45RA.

The beta constant-region primer was an equimolar mix of two oligonucleotides covering TRBC1 and TRBC2. Ligated cDNA was amplified by four rounds of PCR with nested alpha and beta constant-region primers and SP2. Via MiXCR, TCRdb re-called the UMI-ligation and nested PCR reads, giving one row per CDR3 protein. Among roughly 140,000 distinct CDR3 sequences, 15% to 25% were seen once, and the ten largest hold around 0.63%. J is TRBJ2-5 and V is TRBV6-1; no clear D gene. The sample was naive CD8+ T cells from blood. The TCR was taken from a human donor in good health. The CDR3 region has the DNA TGTGCCAGCAGTGAACTCAATAGAGAAGAGACCCAGTACTTC. Protein sequence: CASSELNREETQYF.